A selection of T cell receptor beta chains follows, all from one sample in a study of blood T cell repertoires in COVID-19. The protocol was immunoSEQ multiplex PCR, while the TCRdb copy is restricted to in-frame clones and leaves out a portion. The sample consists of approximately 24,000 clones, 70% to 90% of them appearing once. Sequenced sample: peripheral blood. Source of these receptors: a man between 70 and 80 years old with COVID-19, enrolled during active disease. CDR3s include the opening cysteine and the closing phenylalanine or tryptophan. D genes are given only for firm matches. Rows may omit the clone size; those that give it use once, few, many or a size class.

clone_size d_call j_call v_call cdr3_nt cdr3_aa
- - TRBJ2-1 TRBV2 TGTGCCAGCTCGGACAGTACAAAGGAGCAGTTCTTC CASSDSTKEQFF
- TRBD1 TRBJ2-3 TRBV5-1 TGCGCCAGCAGCTTGGCCAGTCGGCCGGGACAGGGGATCGCAGATACGCAGTATTTT CASSLASRPGQGIADTQYF
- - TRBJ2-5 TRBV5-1 TGCGCCAGCAGCATTGGACTTGCCCTAGGGGAGACCCAGTACTTC CASSIGLALGETQYF
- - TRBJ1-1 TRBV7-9 TGTGCCAGCAGCTCCAACGTCCCTATTTCCACTGAAGCTTTCTTT CASSSNVPISTEAFF
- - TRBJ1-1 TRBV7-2 TGTGCCAGCAGCGTCCCCGGGAGCCCCAGCCTCTTT CASSVPGSPSLF
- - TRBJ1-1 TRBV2 TGTGCCAGCAGTGAACGAGAGGGACTGAGCACTGAAGCTTTCTTT CASSEREGLSTEAFF
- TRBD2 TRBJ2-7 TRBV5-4 TGTGCCAGCAGCTGGCAGACGGGAGGGCCCTACGAGCAGTACTTC CASSWQTGGPYEQYF
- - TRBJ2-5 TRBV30 TGTGCCTGGAGTCCCGGGAGCACCGAGACCCAGTACTTC CAWSPGSTETQYF
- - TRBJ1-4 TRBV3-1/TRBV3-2 TGTGCCAGCAGTTTACGGGGGGTGCGAAAACTGTTTTTT CASSLRGVRKLFF
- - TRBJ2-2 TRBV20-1 TGCAGTGCTAGTACCCAGGGGGGGGAGCTGTTTTTT CSASTQGGELFF
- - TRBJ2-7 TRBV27 TGTGCCAGCAGTTTGAGCGGCCAGCAATATCAGCAGTACTTC CASSLSGQQYQQYF
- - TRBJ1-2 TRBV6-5 TGTGCCAGCCGTCCTACAGCAAGGGGCTACACCTTC CASRPTARGYTF
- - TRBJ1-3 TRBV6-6 TGTGCCAGCATTTTAGGGGCTGGAAACACCATATATTTT CASILGAGNTIYF
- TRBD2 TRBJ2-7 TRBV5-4 TGTGCCAGCAGCCTGGGACTAGGGCACGAGCAGTACTTC CASSLGLGHEQYF
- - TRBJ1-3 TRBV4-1 TGCGCCAGCAGCCAAGATCCAGGGGCTGGAAACACCATATATTTT CASSQDPGAGNTIYF
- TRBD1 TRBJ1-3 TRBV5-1 TGCGCCAGCAGCTTGGGGGACAGGGGCACTGGAAACACCATATATTTT CASSLGDRGTGNTIYF
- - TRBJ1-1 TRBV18 TGTGCCAGTTCTATTGGACAAGACACTGAAGCTTTCTTT CASSIGQDTEAFF
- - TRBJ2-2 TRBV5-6 TGTGCCAGCAGTTCAGTTCCCAGGGGAACCGGGGAGCTGTTTTTT CASSSVPRGTGELFF
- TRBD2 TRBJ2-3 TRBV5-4 TGTGCCAGCAGCTTGGTTAGCGGGAGCACAGATACGCAGTATTTT CASSLVSGSTDTQYF
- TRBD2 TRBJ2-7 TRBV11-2 TGTGCCAGCAGCATGACTAGCGGGAGGTTTTACGAGCAGTACTTC CASSMTSGRFYEQYF
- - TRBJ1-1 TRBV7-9 TGTGCCAGCAGTCCTAGCTCCGGTACTGAAGCTTTCTTT CASSPSSGTEAFF
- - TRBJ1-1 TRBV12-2 TGTGCAGGTTCCCGATACCGCAGGGATAATACTGAAGCTTTCTTT CAGSRYRRDNTEAFF
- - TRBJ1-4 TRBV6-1 TGTGCCAGCAGTGACCCGGGGGGCGTAACTAATGAAAAACTGTTTTTT CASSDPGGVTNEKLFF
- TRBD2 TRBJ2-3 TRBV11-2 TGTGCCAGCAGCTCCCAGACTAGCGGGGTCTCAGATACGCAGTATTTT CASSSQTSGVSDTQYF
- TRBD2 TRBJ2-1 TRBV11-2 TGTGCCAGCAGCTCCAGGACTAGCCGGTACAATGAGCAGTTCTTC CASSSRTSRYNEQFF
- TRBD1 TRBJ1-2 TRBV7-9 TGTGCCAGCAGCTACGGGACAGGGAATGGCTACACCTTC CASSYGTGNGYTF
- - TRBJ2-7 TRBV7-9 TGTGCCAGCAGCTTAGCCTGGGAGGCCTACGAGCAGTACTTC CASSLAWEAYEQYF
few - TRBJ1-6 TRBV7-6 TGTGCCAGCAGCACCTCAGGGGATTCACCCCTCCACTTT CASSTSGDSPLHF
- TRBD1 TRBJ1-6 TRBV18 TGTGCCAGCTCACCCGGGACAGGGTATGGTTCACCCCTCCACTTT CASSPGTGYGSPLHF
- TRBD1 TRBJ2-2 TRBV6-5 TGTGCCGGTTGGACAGGGAACACCGGGGAGCTGTTTTTT CAGWTGNTGELFF
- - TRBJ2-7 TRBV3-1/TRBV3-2 TGTGCCAGCAGCCAGGCTTCCGGGGGGCGTTCCTACGAGCAGTACTTC CASSQASGGRSYEQYF
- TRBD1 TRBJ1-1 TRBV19 TGTGCCAGTAGGACAGGACAGGGAGCTGAAGCTTTCTTT CASRTGQGAEAFF
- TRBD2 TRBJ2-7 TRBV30 TGTGCCTGGAATTCAAGGGTTAGCGGGAAGTACGAGCAGTACTTC CAWNSRVSGKYEQYF
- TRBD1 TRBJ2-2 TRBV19 TGTGCCAGTAGTATGACAGGGTGGAGCACCGGGGAGCTGTTTTTT CASSMTGWSTGELFF
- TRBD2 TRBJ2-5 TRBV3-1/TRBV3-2 TGTGCCAGCAGCCAAGATTGGCGCGGGAGAGAAGAGACCCAGTACTTC CASSQDWRGREETQYF
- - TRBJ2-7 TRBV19 TGTGCCAGTTCCCGGACAGATTCCTTTGAGCAGTACTTC CASSRTDSFEQYF
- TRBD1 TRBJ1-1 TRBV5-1 TGCGCCAGCAGCTTGGAAAGCCGGACAGGGCTTGGGTCCTTCTTT CASSLESRTGLGSFF